These 28 T cell receptor beta chains originate from one sample sequenced in a study of blood T cell repertoires in COVID-19 (TCRdb year 2020). To prepare the library, the immunoSEQ multiplex PCR assay was applied. TCRdb mirrors the immuneACCESS table, restricted to in-frame sequences. Some clones are absent from its copies; in checked studies, under half trace to an unresolved V gene, and the reason for the others is unknown. This sample holds under 200,000 clones; more than 75% were observed only once. Clones ranked in the top ten supply 4.9% of the sample. Sequencing was carried out using peripheral blood. The receptors were sampled from a woman aged 80 or older with acute or convalescent COVID-19.

The chain uses TRBV5-1 and TRBJ2-7; possible D gene TRBD1, 5 bases. Looked up from germline, CDR1 is SGHRS and CDR2 is YFSETQ. This CDR3 region has 14 residues. V lost 3 bases, J lost 0 bases, and 10 bases lay in between. In nucleotides, the CDR3 is TGCGCCAGCAGCTATCAGGGTAGCTCCTACGAGCAGTACTTC. It yields the protein CASSYQGSSYEQYF. The full variable domain, completed using reference TRBV5-1 and TRBJ2-7, is KAGVTQTPRYLIKTRGQQVTLSCSPISGHRSVSWYQQTPGQGLQFLFEYFSETQRNKGNFPGRFSGRQFSNSRSEMNVSTLELGDSALYLCASSYQGSSYEQYFGPGTRLTVT.

This sequence joins TRBV7-2 and TRBJ1-6; the match to TRBD1 covers 7 bases. With 5 bases clipped from V and 6 bases from J, the junction kept 7 bases outside the gene matches. CDR3 length: 15 amino acids. Per the germline V gene, CDR1 is SGHTA and CDR2 is FQGNSA. The CDR3 region has the DNA TGTGCCAGCAGCCTCAGGACAGGTGGTAATTCACCCCTCCACTTT. Its protein is CASSLRTGGNSPLHF.

The J gene is TRBJ1-5, the V gene TRBV19; no reliable D call. Germline loops: CDR1 LNHDA, CDR2 SQIVND (reference sequence). Deletions cut 1 base from V and 1 base from J, with 17 bases between. The CDR3 contains 18 residues. CDR3 sequence: CASSIGEGRIWSNQPQHF. CDR3 nucleotide sequence: TGTGCCAGTAGTATAGGAGAGGGTCGGATATGGAGCAATCAGCCCCAGCATTTT.

The V and J genes are TRBV1 and TRBJ2-7; the table's D gene call, TRBD1, was not cross checked with the DNA. TRBV1 is designated a pseudogene. CDR3 size: 16 residues. The CDR3 sequence: CTSSHHTGLEINEQYF. Written as DNA, the CDR3 is TGCACCAGCAGCCACCACACAGGGCTGGAGATAAACGAGCAGTACTTC.

This clone has a handful of counts. This chain connects TRBV6-5 to TRBJ1-1; D ambiguous. The CDR3 loop spans 16 amino acids. The V end lost 1 base, the J end lost 0 bases, and 12 bases lay between the germline ends. Germline CDR1 and CDR2: MNHEY and SVGAGI. For the CDR3, the DNA is TGTGCCAGCAGTTACTTCTCAGGACTGCTGAACACTGAAGCTTTCTTT. Translation: CASSYFSGLLNTEAFF.

The V gene is TRBV20-1, the J gene TRBJ2-1; D not certain. CDR3 length: 11 amino acids. V was clipped by 3 bases and J by 6 bases, with 6 bases between them. CDR1 and CDR2 (germline): DFQATT, SNEGSKA (reference sequence). CDR3 sequence reads: CSASSSNEQFF. The CDR3 coding sequence is TGCAGTGCTAGTTCATCCAATGAGCAGTTCTTC.

The J gene is TRBJ1-2, the V gene TRBV18, with 10 bases that match TRBD1. Per the germline V gene, CDR1 is KGHSH and CDR2 is LQKENI. The CDR3 covers 15 residues. V shed 0 bases, J shed 5 bases, and the junction held 3 bases outside the gene matches. The CDR3 DNA reads TGTGCCAGCTCACCACCCGACAGGGGGCGATATGGCTACACCTTC. Protein sequence: CASSPPDRGRYGYTF.

About this clone: Other DNA sequences from this sample encode an identical CDR3 as well. The chain couples TRBV2 to TRBJ1-5; weak D call: TRBD1 (5 bases). Germline V CDR1 and CDR2: SNHLY, FYNNEI. V was pared by 3 bases and J by 1 base, with 7 bases between. This CDR3 has 14 residues. The CDR3 is CASSDRASNQPQHF. CDR3 DNA: TGTGCCAGCAGTGACAGGGCAAGCAATCAGCCCCAGCATTTT.

CDR3 residues: CAISQLGADTEAFF. The CDR3 nucleotides read TGTGCCATCAGCCAACTTGGGGCAGACACTGAAGCTTTCTTT. This chain uses TRBV10-3 with TRBJ1-1; D possibly corresponds to TRBD1 (5 bases). This CDR3 contains 14 residues. Germline assignment: CDR1 ENHRY and CDR2 SYGVKD. The V and J ends lost 6 bases and 3 bases respectively, with 14 bases between them.

The chain has TRBV19 and TRBJ2-7; D is perhaps TRBD1 (6 bases). The CDR3 has 14 amino acids. V was pared by 3 bases and J by 3 bases, with 12 bases between. CDR1 LNHDA and CDR2 SQIVND come from the germline V gene (reference sequence). The CDR3 nucleotides are TGTGCCAGTAGTATTACAGGGTTCGGCTACGAGCAGTACTTC. Encoded protein: CASSITGFGYEQYF. Variable domain in full (rest from reference TRBV19 and TRBJ2-7): DGGITQSPKYLFRKEGQNVTLSCEQNLNHDAMYWYRQDPGQGLRLIYYSQIVNDFQKGDIAEGYSVSREKKESFPLTVTSAQKNPTAFYLCASSITGFGYEQYFGPGTRLTVT.

Notes on this clone: Other nucleotide sequences in the sample specify the same CDR3. The chain uses TRBV9 and TRBJ2-3; D possibly corresponds to TRBD2 (6 bases). Germline V CDR1 and CDR2: SGDLS, YYNGEE. This CDR3 is built from 14 residues. Trimming took off 1 base at V and 2 bases at J, with 8 bases between the two ends. The DNA of the CDR3 is TGTGCCAGCAGCGTACGGGACTCCACAGATACGCAGTATTTT. This gives the protein CASSVRDSTDTQYF.

This clone was detected a few times. One end of the junction does not line up with germline, which may come from a read error. The V and J genes are TRBV28 and TRBJ1-6, with D possibly being TRBD1 (5 bases). CDR1 and CDR2 from the germline V gene are MDHEN and SYDVKM. The CDR3 spans 15 residues. The CDR3 here is CASGFLPGGGSPLHF. DNA for the CDR3: TGTGCCAGCGGTTTTTTGCCCGGGGGGGGATCACCCCTCCACTTT.

The chain couples TRBV6-5 to TRBJ1-2; possible D gene TRBD1, 6 bases. This CDR3 contains 13 residues. V shed 10 bases and J shed 4 bases, with 16 bases lying between them. Germline V CDR1 and CDR2: MNHEY, SVGAGI. Here the CDR3 reads CATRTVDVYGYTF. The CDR3 DNA is TGTGCCACAAGGACAGTTGATGTCTATGGCTACACCTTC.

DNA for the CDR3: TGCAGCGTTGAAGACCAGGCGGGGTATCCTGGCTACACCTTC. Translation gives CSVEDQAGYPGYTF. The chain employs TRBV29-1 and TRBJ1-2, with no clear D. Germline V gene data show CDR1 as SQVTM and CDR2 as ANQGSEA. Deletions cut 0 bases from V and 7 bases from J, with 15 bases between. The CDR3 runs to 14 residues.

The rearrangement links TRBV5-1 to TRBJ1-3; tentatively, D is TRBD1 (6 bases). The V and J ends lost 3 bases and 3 bases respectively, with 16 bases between them. The CDR3 contains 16 residues. Per the germline V gene, CDR1 is SGHRS and CDR2 is YFSETQ. DNA for the CDR3: TGCGCCAGCAGCTACAGGGAGGGTTTTGATGGAAACACCATATATTTT. Translating it yields CASSYREGFDGNTIYF.

The chain employs TRBV19 and TRBJ1-5, with 8 bases matching TRBD1. The CDR3 runs 14 residues. Trimming took 5 bases from V and 6 from J; bases not matched to a gene: 6. Germline V gene sequence: CDR1 LNHDA, CDR2 SQIVND (reference sequence). The CDR3 DNA reads TGTGCCAGTAGTTATCAGGGGGCGTTTCAGCCCCAGCATTTT. This sequence encodes CASSYQGAFQPQHF.

There are a few counts of this clone. J is TRBJ2-2 and V is TRBV6-5, with 11 bases lining up with TRBD2. This CDR3 region has 15 residues. With 10 bases clipped from V and 2 bases from J, the junction kept 6 bases outside the gene matches. Germline V CDR1 and CDR2: MNHEY, SVGAGI. CDR3 DNA: TGTGCCACCAGGGGACTAGCGGAAAACACCGGGGAGCTGTTTTTT. It is translated as CATRGLAENTGELFF.

V usage is TRBV7-3 and J usage is TRBJ2-5, with 10 nucleotides matching TRBD2. The V gene's germline CDR1 is SGHTA and CDR2 FQGTGA. V was pared by 0 bases and J by 1 base, with 2 bases of the junction left unmatched. The CDR3 is 16 amino acids. The CDR3 loop is CASSLTASGSQETQYF. The CDR3 region has the DNA TGTGCCAGCAGCTTAACGGCTAGCGGGAGCCAAGAGACCCAGTACTTC.

The chain combines TRBV7-6 with TRBJ2-2; perhaps TRBD1 as D (6 bases). CDR3 length: 14 residues. Germline V lookup: CDR1 SGHVS, CDR2 FNYEAQ. Trimming took off 8 bases at V and 7 bases at J, with 17 bases between the two ends. In DNA form, the CDR3 reads TGTGCCAGCGGCCTCATACAGGGTGGCGGGGAGCTGTTTTTT. Translation: CASGLIQGGGELFF.

This clone was counted a single time. The chain has TRBV5-1 and TRBJ2-1; D possibly corresponds to TRBD1 (5 bases). The CDR3 length is 14 residues. V shed 0 bases and J shed 10 bases, with 14 bases lying between them. Germline-derived CDR1 and CDR2 are SGHRS and YFSETQ. The CDR3 loop reads CASSLGQGIGEQFF. Here the CDR3 DNA reads TGCGCCAGCAGCTTGGGGCAGGGCATTGGCGAGCAGTTCTTC.

The chain carries TRBV5-4 and TRBJ2-5; D unclear. Germline-derived CDR1 and CDR2 are SGHNT and YYREEE (reference sequence). The CDR3 runs to 14 residues. V was trimmed by 3 bases and J by 3 bases, leaving 12 bases between them. CDR3 loop: CASSSRVAEETQYF. The CDR3 nucleotides are TGTGCCAGCAGCTCCCGGGTCGCTGAAGAGACCCAGTACTTC.

This clone appeared many times. V usage is TRBV19 and J usage is TRBJ2-7, with a weak D call TRBD2 (7 bases). The CDR3 contains 16 residues. Looked up from germline, CDR1 is LNHDA and CDR2 is SQIVND (reference sequence). V shed 6 bases and J shed 0 bases, with 18 bases lying between them. The CDR3 spells CASSSEGGIPSYEQYF. The CDR3 nucleotides read TGTGCCAGTAGCTCCGAGGGGGGGATACCCTCCTACGAGCAGTACTTC.

This chain joins TRBV4-1 and TRBJ1-2, with D tentatively TRBD1 (6 bases). The CDR3 has 17 residues. Germline values: CDR1 MGHRA, CDR2 YSYEKL. V was shortened by 3 bases and J by 3 bases, with 20 bases between the two germline ends. Here the CDR3 DNA reads TGCGCCAGCAGCCATGTACTCCGGGACACTTCGCACTATGGCTACACCTTC. Residues: CASSHVLRDTSHYGYTF.

This clone has only a few counts. V gene TRBV9 combines with J gene TRBJ1-6; perhaps TRBD1 as D (6 bases). There are 18 residues in the CDR3. Germline CDR1 is SGDLS and CDR2 is YYNGEE. V was clipped by 3 bases and J by 5 bases, with 21 bases between them. The CDR3 sequence is CASSAGTHSKLHNSPLHF. DNA of the CDR3: TGTGCCAGCAGCGCTGGGACACATAGTAAGCTCCATAATTCACCCCTCCACTTT.

V gene TRBV6-2 or TRBV6-3 combines with J gene TRBJ2-7; 7 positions agree with TRBD1. Per germline, CDR1 MNHEY and CDR2 SVGEGT. V lost 3 bases, J lost 3 bases, and 23 bases stayed unmatched. CDR3 length: 20 amino acids. In DNA, the CDR3 is TGTGCCAGCAGTTATCCCCTATCAACCCATCGAAAAAACAGGGGCTACGAGCAGTACTTC. Translating gives CASSYPLSTHRKNRGYEQYF.

The chain combines TRBV25-1 with TRBJ2-3, with a tentative D call TRBD2 (6 bases). V lost 1 base to trimming and J lost 1 base, with 15 bases between them. Germline CDR1 MGHDK, CDR2 SYGVNS. The CDR3 is made up of 17 amino acids. The CDR3 protein is CASSEFFRSSGTDTQYF. In DNA form, the CDR3 reads TGTGCCAGCAGTGAATTTTTTAGGTCTAGCGGCACAGATACGCAGTATTTT.

This clone was detected once. V usage is TRBV29-1 and J usage is TRBJ1-2, with D perhaps TRBD1 (5 bases). Germline CDR1 and CDR2: SQVTM and ANQGSEA. V shed 5 bases and J shed 5 bases, with 12 bases lying between them. The CDR3 is 12 residues long. The CDR3 sequence: CSVLDGGYGYTF. In DNA, the CDR3 is TGCAGCGTTCTGGACGGGGGGTATGGCTACACCTTC.

V and J are TRBV7-9 and TRBJ1-3; the D is unclear. V was shortened by 6 bases and J by 0 bases, with 12 bases between the two germline ends. Looked up from germline, CDR1 is SEHNR and CDR2 is FQNEAQ (reference sequence). This CDR3 contains 15 residues. The CDR3 sequence is CASSPDMSSGNTIYF. In DNA form, the CDR3 reads TGTGCCAGCAGTCCCGATATGAGCTCTGGAAACACCATATATTTT.